Below, one T cell receptor (beta chain) is given with its context. Its specificity is unknown. cDNA libraries of TCR beta carried unique molecular identifiers. Input of 1 to 10 million T cells yielded approximately 500,000 cDNA molecules. Via MiXCR, TCRdb re-called the PCR reads, giving one row per CDR3 protein. The sample carries hundreds of thousands of distinct CDR3 sequences, 30% recorded once. These data originate in a study of post-analysis software for immune sequencing data. Study overall: Multiple sclerosis in the patients followed relapsing-remitting, secondary progressive and progressive-relapsing courses. Study findings and constraints: Analysis by F measure revealed that same-batch samples clustered strongly together. Multiple sclerosis was associated with a significant reduction in normalized Chao1 diversity relative to controls. In patients, TRBV5-6, TRBV5-1 and TRBV20-1 belonged to five or six TRBV segments found more frequently than in controls.

The germline CDR1 and CDR2 sequences are SGHRS and YFSETQ. This CDR3 has 16 residues. V dropped 0 bases and J dropped 10 bases, with 20 bases sitting between them. The J gene is TRBJ2-1, the V gene TRBV5-1; D could derive from TRBD1 or TRBD2 (6 bases each). The source is a girl between 5 and 17 years old with multiple sclerosis. The material sequenced was blood. The CDR3 sequence: CASSLAFGGLPREQFF. As DNA, the CDR3 is TGCGCCAGCAGCTTGGCATTCGGGGGCCTCCCCCGGGAGCAGTTCTTC.